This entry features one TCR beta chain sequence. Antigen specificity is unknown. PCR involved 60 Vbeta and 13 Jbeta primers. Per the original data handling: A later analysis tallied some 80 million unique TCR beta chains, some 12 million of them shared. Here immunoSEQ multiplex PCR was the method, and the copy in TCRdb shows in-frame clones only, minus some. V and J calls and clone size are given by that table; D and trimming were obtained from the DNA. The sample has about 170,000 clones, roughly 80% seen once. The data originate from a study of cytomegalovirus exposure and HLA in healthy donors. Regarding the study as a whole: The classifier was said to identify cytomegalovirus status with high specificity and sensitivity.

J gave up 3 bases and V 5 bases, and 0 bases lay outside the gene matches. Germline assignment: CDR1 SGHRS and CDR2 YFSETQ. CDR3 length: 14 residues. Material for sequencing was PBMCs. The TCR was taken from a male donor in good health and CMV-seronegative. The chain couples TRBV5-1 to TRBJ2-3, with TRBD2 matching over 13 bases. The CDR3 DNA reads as TGCGCCAGCAGGACTAGCGGGGGGACAGATACGCAGTATTTT. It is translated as CASRTSGGTDTQYF.